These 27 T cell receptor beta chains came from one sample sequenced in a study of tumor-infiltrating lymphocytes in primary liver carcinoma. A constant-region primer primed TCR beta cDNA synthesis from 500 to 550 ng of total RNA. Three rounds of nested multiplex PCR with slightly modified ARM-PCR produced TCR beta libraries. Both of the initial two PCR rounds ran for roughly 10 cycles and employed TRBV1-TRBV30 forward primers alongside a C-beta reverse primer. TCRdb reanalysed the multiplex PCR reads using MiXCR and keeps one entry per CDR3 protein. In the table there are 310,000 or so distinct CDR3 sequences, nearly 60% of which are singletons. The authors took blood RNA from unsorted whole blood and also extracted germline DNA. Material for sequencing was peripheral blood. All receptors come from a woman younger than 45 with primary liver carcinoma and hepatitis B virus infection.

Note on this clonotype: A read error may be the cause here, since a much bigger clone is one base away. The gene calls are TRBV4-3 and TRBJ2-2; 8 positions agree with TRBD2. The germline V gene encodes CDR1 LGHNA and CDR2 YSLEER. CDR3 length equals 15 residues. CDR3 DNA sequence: TGCGCCAGCAGCCAAGGCGATATGGTTAGCGGGAAGCTGTTTTTT. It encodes CASSQGDMVSGKLFF.

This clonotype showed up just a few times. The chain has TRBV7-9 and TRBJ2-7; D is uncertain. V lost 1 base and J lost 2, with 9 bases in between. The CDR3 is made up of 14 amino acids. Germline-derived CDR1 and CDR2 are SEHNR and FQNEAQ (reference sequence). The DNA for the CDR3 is TGTGCCAGCAGCTTAGACACTACCCCCTACGAGCAGTACTTC. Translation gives CASSLDTTPYEQYF.

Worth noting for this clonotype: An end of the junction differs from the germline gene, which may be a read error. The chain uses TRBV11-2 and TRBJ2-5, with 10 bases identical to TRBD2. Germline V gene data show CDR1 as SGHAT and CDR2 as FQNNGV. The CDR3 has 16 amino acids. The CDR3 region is CANSLGASGSRETQYF. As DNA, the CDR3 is TGTGCCAACAGCTTAGGGGCTAGCGGGAGCCGGGAGACCCAGTACTTC.

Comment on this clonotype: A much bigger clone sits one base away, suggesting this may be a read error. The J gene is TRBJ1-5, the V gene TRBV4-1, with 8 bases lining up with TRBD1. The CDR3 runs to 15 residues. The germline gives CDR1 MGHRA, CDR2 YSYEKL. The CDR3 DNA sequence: TGCGCCACCAGCCAAGAGGACAGGGTATTTCAGCCCCAGCATTTT. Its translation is CATSQEDRVFQPQHF.

The CDR3, as DNA: TGTGCCAGCAGTTTCAGTCTTTACGACACTGAAGCTTTCTTT. It translates to CASSFSLYDTEAFF. The chain employs TRBV12-3 or TRBV12-4 and TRBJ1-1; D unresolved. Deletions cut 3 bases from V and 3 bases from J, with 11 bases between. CDR3 length equals 14 residues.

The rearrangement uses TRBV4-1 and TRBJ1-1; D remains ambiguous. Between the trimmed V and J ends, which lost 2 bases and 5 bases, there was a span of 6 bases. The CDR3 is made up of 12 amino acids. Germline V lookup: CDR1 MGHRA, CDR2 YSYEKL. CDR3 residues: CASSQSRTEAFF. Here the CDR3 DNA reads TGCGCCAGCAGCCAATCCCGTACTGAAGCTTTCTTT.

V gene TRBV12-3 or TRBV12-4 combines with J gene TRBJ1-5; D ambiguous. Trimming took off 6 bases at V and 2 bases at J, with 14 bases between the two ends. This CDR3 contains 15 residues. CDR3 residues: CASRSSSYRNQPQHF. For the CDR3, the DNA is TGTGCCAGCAGGTCGTCCTCTTATCGCAATCAGCCCCAGCATTTT.

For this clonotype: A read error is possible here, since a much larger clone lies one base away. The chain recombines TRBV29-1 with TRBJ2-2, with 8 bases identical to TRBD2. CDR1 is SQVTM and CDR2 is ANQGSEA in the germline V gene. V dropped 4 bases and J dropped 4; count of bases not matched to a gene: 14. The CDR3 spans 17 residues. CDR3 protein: CSVVIGSGTGGTGELFF. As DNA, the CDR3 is TGCAGCGTTGTGATAGGTAGCGGGACTGGGGGCACCGGGGAGCTGTTTTTT.

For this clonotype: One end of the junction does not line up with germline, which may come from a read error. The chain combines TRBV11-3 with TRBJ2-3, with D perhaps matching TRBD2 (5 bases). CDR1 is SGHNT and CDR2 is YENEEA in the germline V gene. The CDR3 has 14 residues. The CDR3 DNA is TGTCCCAGCGGCCGAATGTATCGAACCGATACGCAATATTTT. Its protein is CPSGRMYRTDTQYF. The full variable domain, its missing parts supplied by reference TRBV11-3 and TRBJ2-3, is EAGVVQSPRYKIIEKKQPVAFWCNPISGHNTLYWYLQNLGQGPELLIRYENEEAVDDSQLPKDRFSAERLKGVDSTLKIQPAELGDSAVYLCPSGRMYRTDTQYFGPGTRLTVL.

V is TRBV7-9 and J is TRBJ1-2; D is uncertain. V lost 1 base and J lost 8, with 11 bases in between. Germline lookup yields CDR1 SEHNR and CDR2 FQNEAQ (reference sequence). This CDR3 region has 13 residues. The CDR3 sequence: CASSLVSGPGYTF. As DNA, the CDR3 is TGTGCCAGCAGCTTAGTTTCTGGGCCGGGCTACACCTTC.

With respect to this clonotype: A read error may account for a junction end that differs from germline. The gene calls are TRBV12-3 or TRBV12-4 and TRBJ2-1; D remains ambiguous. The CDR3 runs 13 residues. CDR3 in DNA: TGTGCCAGCAGTTTGAGGTGGTACAATGGGCAGTTCTTC. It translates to CASSLRWYNGQFF.

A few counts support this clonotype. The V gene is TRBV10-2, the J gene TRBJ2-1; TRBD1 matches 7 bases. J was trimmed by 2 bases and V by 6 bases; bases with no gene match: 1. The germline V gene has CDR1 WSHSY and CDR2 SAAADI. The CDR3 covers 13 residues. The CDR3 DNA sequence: TGCGCCAGCAGGGGACAGACCTACAATGAGCAGTTCTTC. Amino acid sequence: CASRGQTYNEQFF.

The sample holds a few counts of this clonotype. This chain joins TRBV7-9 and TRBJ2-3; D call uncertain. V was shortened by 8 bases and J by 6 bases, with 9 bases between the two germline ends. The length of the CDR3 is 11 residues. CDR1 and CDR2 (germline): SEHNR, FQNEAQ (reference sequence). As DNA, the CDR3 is TGTGCCAGCGAGATCAGTGATACGCAGTATTTT. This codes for CASEISDTQYF.

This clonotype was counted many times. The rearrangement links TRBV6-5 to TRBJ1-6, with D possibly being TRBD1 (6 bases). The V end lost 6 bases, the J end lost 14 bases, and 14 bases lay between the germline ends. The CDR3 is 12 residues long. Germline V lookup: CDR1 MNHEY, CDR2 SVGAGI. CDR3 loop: CASSRDRLSLHF. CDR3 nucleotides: TGTGCCAGCAGCAGAGACAGGCTGTCCCTCCACTTT.

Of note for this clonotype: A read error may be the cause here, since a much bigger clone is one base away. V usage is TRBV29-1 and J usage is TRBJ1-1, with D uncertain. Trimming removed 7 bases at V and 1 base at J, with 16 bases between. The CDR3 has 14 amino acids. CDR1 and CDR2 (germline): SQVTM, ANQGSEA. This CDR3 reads CSAVTTRGNTEAFF. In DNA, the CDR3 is TGCAGCGCTGTGACCACCCGGGGGAACACTGAAGCTTTCTTT.

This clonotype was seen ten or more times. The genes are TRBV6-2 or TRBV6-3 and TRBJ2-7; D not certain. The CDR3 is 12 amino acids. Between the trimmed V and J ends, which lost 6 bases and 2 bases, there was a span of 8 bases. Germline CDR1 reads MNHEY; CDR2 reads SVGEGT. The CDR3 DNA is TGTGCCAGCAGCAGAATTACCTACGAGCAGTACTTC. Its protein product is CASSRITYEQYF.

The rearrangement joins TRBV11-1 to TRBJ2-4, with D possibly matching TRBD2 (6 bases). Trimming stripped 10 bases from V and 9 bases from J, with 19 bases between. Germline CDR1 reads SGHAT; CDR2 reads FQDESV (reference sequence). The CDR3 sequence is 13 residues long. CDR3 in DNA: TGTGCCAATACCGGAGTGGGGGGAGGCATTCAGTACTTC. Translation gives CANTGVGGGIQYF.

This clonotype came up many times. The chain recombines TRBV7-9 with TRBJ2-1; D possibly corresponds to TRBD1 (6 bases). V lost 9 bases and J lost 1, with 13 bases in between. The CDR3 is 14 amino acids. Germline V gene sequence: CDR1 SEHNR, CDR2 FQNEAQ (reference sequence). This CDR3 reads CASSYTGSYNEQFF. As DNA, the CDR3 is TGTGCCAGTTCTTATACAGGGTCCTACAATGAGCAGTTCTTC.

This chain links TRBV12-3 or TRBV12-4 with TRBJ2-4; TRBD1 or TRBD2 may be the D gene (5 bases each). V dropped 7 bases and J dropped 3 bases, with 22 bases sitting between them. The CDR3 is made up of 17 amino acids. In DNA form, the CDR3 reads TGTGCCAGCATGGGGGTCAGGGTTGTCTTCGACAAAAACATTCAGTACTTC. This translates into CASMGVRVVFDKNIQYF.

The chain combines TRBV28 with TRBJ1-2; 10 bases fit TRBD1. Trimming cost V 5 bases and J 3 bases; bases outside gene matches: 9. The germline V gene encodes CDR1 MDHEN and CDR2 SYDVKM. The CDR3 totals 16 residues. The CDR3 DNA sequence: TGTGCCAGCAGTGCACCGGGACAGGGGCATCACTATGGCTACACCTTC. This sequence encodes CASSAPGQGHHYGYTF.

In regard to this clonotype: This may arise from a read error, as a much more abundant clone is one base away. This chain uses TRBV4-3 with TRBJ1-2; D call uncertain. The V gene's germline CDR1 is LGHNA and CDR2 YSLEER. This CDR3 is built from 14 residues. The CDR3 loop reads CVSSQDDFSYGYTF. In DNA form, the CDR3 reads TGCGTCAGCAGCCAAGATGATTTTTCTTATGGCTACACCTTC.

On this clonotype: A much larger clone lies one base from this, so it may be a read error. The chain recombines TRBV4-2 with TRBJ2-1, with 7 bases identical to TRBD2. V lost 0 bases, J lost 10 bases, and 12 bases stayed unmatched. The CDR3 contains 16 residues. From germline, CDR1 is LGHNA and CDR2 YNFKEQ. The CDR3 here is CASSQDQRGLGEEQFF. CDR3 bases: TGTGCCAGCAGCCAAGACCAGCGGGGACTGGGGGAGGAGCAGTTCTTC.

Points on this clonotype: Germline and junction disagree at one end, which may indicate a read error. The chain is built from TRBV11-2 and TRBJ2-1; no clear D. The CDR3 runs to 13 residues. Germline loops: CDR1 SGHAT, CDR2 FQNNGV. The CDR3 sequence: CVSSIDWFNEQFF. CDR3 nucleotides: TGTGTCAGCAGCATTGACTGGTTTAATGAGCAGTTCTTC.

The DNA for the CDR3 is TGTGCCAGCACCTTATCGGCGGGCACCTCATACGAGCAGTACTTC. This encodes CASTLSAGTSYEQYF. The rearrangement links TRBV12-3 or TRBV12-4 to TRBJ2-7; weak D call: TRBD2 (5 bases). Trimming shortened V by 7 bases and J by 4 bases, and 20 bases separated the two germline ends. The CDR3 loop spans 15 amino acids.

CDR3 DNA: TGTGCCAGCAGTCGCCTCAACAACGTCCTGACTTTC. Protein product: CASSRLNNVLTF. The chain is built from TRBV6-2 or TRBV6-3 and TRBJ2-6, with D hard to call. This CDR3 is 12 amino acids long. Germline loops: CDR1 MNHEY, CDR2 SVGEGT. The V end lost 5 bases, the J end lost 9 bases, and 8 bases lay between the germline ends.

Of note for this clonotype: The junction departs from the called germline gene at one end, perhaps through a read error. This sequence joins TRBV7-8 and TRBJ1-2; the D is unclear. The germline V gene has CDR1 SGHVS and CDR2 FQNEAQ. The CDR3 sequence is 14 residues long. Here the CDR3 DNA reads TGTGCCAGCGGCTTGAGCGGGGCTAACTATGGCTACACCTTC. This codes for CASGLSGANYGYTF. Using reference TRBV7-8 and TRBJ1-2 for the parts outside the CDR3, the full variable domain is GAGVSQSPRYKVAKRGQDVALRCDPISGHVSLFWYQQALGQGPEFLTYFQNEAQLDKSGLPSDRFFAERPEGSVSTLKIQRTQQEDSAVYLCASGLSGANYGYTFGSGTRLTVV.

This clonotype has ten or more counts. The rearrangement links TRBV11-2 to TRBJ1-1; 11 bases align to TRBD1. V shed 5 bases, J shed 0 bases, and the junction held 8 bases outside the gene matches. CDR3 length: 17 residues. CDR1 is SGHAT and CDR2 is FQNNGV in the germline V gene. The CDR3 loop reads CASSLRDRGILNTEAFF. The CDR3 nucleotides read TGTGCCAGCAGCCTCCGGGACAGGGGGATTTTGAACACTGAAGCTTTCTTT.